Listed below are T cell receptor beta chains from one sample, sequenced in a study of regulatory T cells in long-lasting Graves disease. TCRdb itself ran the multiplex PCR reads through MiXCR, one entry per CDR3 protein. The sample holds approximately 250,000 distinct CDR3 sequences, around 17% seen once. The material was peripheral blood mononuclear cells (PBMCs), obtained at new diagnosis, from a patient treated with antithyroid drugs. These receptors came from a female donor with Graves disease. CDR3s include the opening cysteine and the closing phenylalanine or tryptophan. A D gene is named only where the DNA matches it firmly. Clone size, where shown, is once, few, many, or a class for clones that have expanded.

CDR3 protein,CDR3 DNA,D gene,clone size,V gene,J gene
CSARVLAGQDYGYTF,TGCAGTGCTAGAGTGCTGGCAGGACAGGACTATGGCTACACCTTC,TRBD1,few,TRBV20-1,TRBJ1-2
CASSLVLGGAETQYF,TGTGCCAGCAGCTTAGTTCTGGGGGGAGCAGAGACCCAGTACTTC,-,many,TRBV11-3,TRBJ2-5
CASSIRVSGREETQYF,TGTGCCAGTAGTATAAGGGTTAGCGGGAGGGAAGAGACCCAGTACTTC,TRBD2,many,TRBV19,TRBJ2-5
CATSSGINEQFF,TGTGCCACCAGCTCAGGGATCAATGAGCAGTTCTTC,-,many,TRBV24-1,TRBJ2-1
CASSRDHTEAFF,TGTGCCAGCAGCCGGGACCACACTGAAGCTTTCTTT,-,many,TRBV2,TRBJ1-1
CAWSSPQTQYF,TGTGCCTGGAGCTCCCCCCAGACCCAGTACTTC,-,many,TRBV30,TRBJ2-5
CASRTGGGTGELFF,TGTGCCAGCAGAACGGGAGGTGGGACCGGGGAGCTGTTTTTT,TRBD2,many,TRBV12-3/TRBV12-4,TRBJ2-2
CAWSVKVPGNTEAFF,TGTGCCTGGAGTGTAAAGGTACCAGGGAACACTGAAGCTTTCTTT,-,many,TRBV30,TRBJ1-1
CASRTGTFGVTGELFF,TGTGCCAGCAGGACAGGGACCTTCGGGGTCACCGGGGAGCTGTTTTTT,TRBD1,-,TRBV19,TRBJ2-2
CASSQDRARANRAGNTIYF,TGTGCCAGCAGCCAAGATAGGGCCAGGGCCAATCGGGCTGGAAACACCATATATTTT,-,many,TRBV3-1,TRBJ1-3
CASSFQGAGHEQFF,TGTGCCAGCAGTTTTCAAGGGGCCGGCCATGAGCAGTTCTTC,-,many,TRBV27,TRBJ2-1
CSVGGTTNEKLFF,TGCAGCGTTGGTGGGACAACTAATGAAAAACTGTTTTTT,-,few,TRBV29-1,TRBJ1-4
CASSQDWNRGPLHF,TGTGCCAGCAGCCAAGATTGGAATCGGGGACCCCTCCACTTT,-,many,TRBV3-1,TRBJ1-6
CASSLGVREAEQYF,TGTGCCAGCAGCTTAGGAGTCAGGGAGGCCGAGCAGTACTTC,-,-,TRBV7-8,TRBJ2-7
CSATKTSGSYEQYF,TGCAGTGCGACAAAGACTAGCGGGAGCTACGAGCAGTACTTC,TRBD2,many,TRBV20-1,TRBJ2-7
CSARDGSGGSGGYTF,TGCAGTGCTAGAGATGGGTCAGGGGGATCGGGGGGCTACACCTTC,TRBD1,many,TRBV20-1,TRBJ1-2
CASSLQGWYEQYF,TGTGCCAGCAGTTTGCAGGGGTGGTACGAGCAGTACTTC,-,many,TRBV12-3/TRBV12-4,TRBJ2-7
CSASGSGRPNFADTQYF,TGCAGTGCTAGCGGTAGCGGGAGGCCTAACTTCGCAGATACGCAGTATTTT,TRBD2,many,TRBV20-1,TRBJ2-3
CASRPTGVAYEQYF,TGTGCCAGCAGGCCTACAGGGGTCGCCTACGAGCAGTACTTC,TRBD1,-,TRBV11-2,TRBJ2-7
CSLAEVPADTQYF,TGCAGTCTAGCGGAGGTACCCGCAGATACGCAGTATTTT,TRBD2,many,TRBV20-1,TRBJ2-3
CASSIGTSGSRELFF,TGTGCCAGTAGTATAGGAACTAGCGGGAGCCGGGAGCTGTTTTTT,TRBD2,many,TRBV19,TRBJ2-2
CASRLAGAREQYF,TGTGCCAGTAGATTGGCGGGAGCGAGAGAGCAGTACTTC,TRBD2,-,TRBV19,TRBJ2-7
CASSYGQTYEQYF,TGTGCCAGCAGTTACGGACAGACTTACGAGCAGTACTTC,-,-,TRBV6-5,TRBJ2-7
CASRAGADTGELFF,TGTGCCAGCAGAGCGGGAGCCGACACCGGGGAGCTGTTTTTT,TRBD2,many,TRBV6-2/TRBV6-3,TRBJ2-2
CASSQERPEGSSGHSYEQYF,TGTGCCAGCAGCCAAGAGAGGCCCGAAGGGTCTAGCGGACATTCCTACGAGCAGTACTTC,TRBD2,-,TRBV3-1,TRBJ2-7
CAISEDQNTEAFF,TGTGCCATCAGTGAAGACCAGAACACTGAAGCTTTCTTT,-,many,TRBV10-3,TRBJ1-1
CAIRGTGINSPLHF,TGTGCCATCAGAGGGACAGGGATAAATTCACCCCTCCACTTT,TRBD1,many,TRBV10-3,TRBJ1-6
CSASQRALGMDTQYF,TGCAGTGCTAGCCAGCGGGCTTTAGGCATGGATACGCAGTATTTT,-,many,TRBV20-1,TRBJ2-3
CATSSPPGELFF,TGTGCCACCAGCTCCCCGCCCGGGGAGCTGTTTTTT,-,many,TRBV15,TRBJ2-2
CASRGLRTSGSSYNEQFF,TGTGCCAGCAGGGGTCTTAGGACTAGCGGGAGCTCCTACAATGAGCAGTTCTTC,TRBD2,few,TRBV6-1,TRBJ2-1
CASSREGQPQHF,TGTGCCAGCAGCCGGGAAGGTCAGCCCCAGCATTTT,-,-,TRBV6-1,TRBJ1-5
CAIRGQGATGELFF,TGTGCCATCAGGGGACAGGGGGCGACCGGGGAGCTGTTTTTT,TRBD1,many,TRBV10-3,TRBJ2-2
CASSLRQGANQPQHF,TGTGCCAGCAGTTTGCGACAGGGGGCAAATCAGCCCCAGCATTTT,TRBD1,many,TRBV27,TRBJ1-5